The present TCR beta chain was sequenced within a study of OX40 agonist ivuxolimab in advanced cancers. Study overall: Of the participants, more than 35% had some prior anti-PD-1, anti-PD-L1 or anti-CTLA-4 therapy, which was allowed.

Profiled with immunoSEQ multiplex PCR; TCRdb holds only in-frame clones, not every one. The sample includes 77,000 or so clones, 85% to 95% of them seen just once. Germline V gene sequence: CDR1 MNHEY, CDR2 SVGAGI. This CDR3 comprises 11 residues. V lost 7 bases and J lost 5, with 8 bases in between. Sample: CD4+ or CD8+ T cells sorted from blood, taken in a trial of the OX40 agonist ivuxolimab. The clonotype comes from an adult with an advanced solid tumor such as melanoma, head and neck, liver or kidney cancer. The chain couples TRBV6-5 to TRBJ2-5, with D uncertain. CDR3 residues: CASKKGETQYF. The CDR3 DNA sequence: TGTGCCAGCAAGAAAGGGGAGACCCAGTACTTC.